Listed here are 25 T cell receptor beta chains from one sample, sequenced in a study of graft-versus-host responses after intestinal transplantation. The repertoire was sequenced with immunoSEQ multiplex PCR; TCRdb's copy has only in-frame clones and lacks some. The table has 33,000 or so clones, about 93% seen once. The specimen was PBMCs, collected 16 days after intestinal transplant. The receptor source for this set is a human patient who received an intestinal transplant, so some T cells may come from the graft donor.

The chain carries TRBV28 and TRBJ2-7; possible D gene TRBD2, 6 bases. Germline V CDR1 and CDR2: MDHEN, SYDVKM. The CDR3 covers 16 residues. Trimming stripped 6 bases from V and 2 bases from J, with 20 bases between. The CDR3 reads CASRSEGDSGPYEQYF. CDR3 DNA: TGTGCCAGCAGATCAGAAGGGGACTCCGGCCCCTACGAGCAGTACTTC.

The rearrangement links TRBV7-2 to TRBJ1-2, with a possible D match to TRBD1 (5 bases). The germline gives CDR1 SGHTA, CDR2 FQGNSA. The germline V and J ends were trimmed by 4 bases and 6 bases, with 15 bases remaining between them. This CDR3 contains 14 residues. CDR3 DNA sequence: TGTGCCAGCAGCTCGGGACGTGACCCCAATGGCTACACCTTC. Amino acid sequence: CASSSGRDPNGYTF. Full variable domain (remainder filled in from reference TRBV7-2 and TRBJ1-2): GAGVSQSPSNKVTEKGKDVELRCDPISGHTALYWYRQSLGQGLEFLIYFQGNSAPDKSGLPSDRFSAERTGGSVSTLTIQRTQQEDSAVYLCASSSGRDPNGYTFGSGTRLTVV.

The gene calls are TRBV4-1 and TRBJ2-5; 10 bases line up with TRBD2. This CDR3 has 15 amino acids. CDR1 is MGHRA, CDR2 YSYEKL, per germline. V shed 5 bases, J shed 7 bases, and the junction held 10 bases outside the gene matches. The DNA for the CDR3 is TGCGCCAGCAGCTCAGTTCTAGCGGGAGAACGGACCCAGTACTTC. This sequence encodes CASSSVLAGERTQYF.

The chain recombines TRBV4-1 with TRBJ2-7; 10 nucleotides line up with TRBD2. Germline V CDR1 and CDR2: MGHRA, YSYEKL. This CDR3 is 15 amino acids long. V was clipped by 3 bases and J by 2 bases; unmatched bases: 4. The CDR3: CASSQSSGSPYEQYF. Here the CDR3 DNA reads TGCGCCAGCAGCCAGTCTAGCGGGAGTCCCTACGAGCAGTACTTC.

The rearrangement uses TRBV6-6 and TRBJ2-1; D may be TRBD1 (5 bases). The V gene's germline CDR1 is MNHNY and CDR2 SVGAGI (reference sequence). V lost 0 bases to trimming and J lost 5 bases, with 8 bases between them. This CDR3 is built from 14 residues. The CDR3 nucleotides are TGTGCCAGCAGTTACTCGACAGTGGACAATGAGCAGTTCTTC. Protein product: CASSYSTVDNEQFF.

This chain joins TRBV4-1 and TRBJ2-7, with D unclear. Trimming took 1 base from V and 7 from J, leaving 14 bases between them. CDR3 size: 14 residues. Germline V gives CDR1 MGHRA, CDR2 YSYEKL. The CDR3 loop is CASSQAILSGEQYF. The DNA of the CDR3 is TGCGCCAGCAGCCAAGCAATCCTTTCCGGGGAGCAGTACTTC.

About this clone itself: Other DNA sequences in this sample translate to the same CDR3. The V gene is TRBV9, the J gene TRBJ2-7, with D possibly being TRBD1 (5 bases). In germline, CDR1 is SGDLS, CDR2 YYNGEE. Trimming stripped 0 bases from V and 4 bases from J, with 8 bases between. The CDR3 has 13 amino acids. The CDR3 loop is CASSVGTKYEQYF. The CDR3 DNA reads TGTGCCAGCAGCGTAGGGACAAAATACGAGCAGTACTTC. Filled out from reference TRBV9 and TRBJ2-7, the complete variable domain reads DSGVTQTPKHLITATGQRVTLRCSPRSGDLSVYWYQQSLDQGLQFLIQYYNGEERAKGNILERFSAQQFPDLHSELNLSSLELGDSALYFCASSVGTKYEQYFGPGTRLTVT.

The chain joins TRBV4-3 to TRBJ2-3; D is possibly TRBD1 or TRBD2 (5 bases each). V was cut by 8 bases and J by 2 bases, with 14 bases left in between. This CDR3 region has 14 residues. The germline V gene encodes CDR1 LGHNA and CDR2 YSLEER. The CDR3, as DNA: TGCGCCAGCGGCCGGGACGGCTTCACAGATACGCAGTATTTT. This sequence encodes CASGRDGFTDTQYF.

The chain is built from TRBV6-5 and TRBJ2-1; TRBD1 is a possible D gene (5 bases). Per the germline V gene, CDR1 is MNHEY and CDR2 is SVGAGI. The CDR3 covers 13 residues. Trimming removed 5 bases from V and 2 bases from J, with 7 bases in between. The CDR3 sequence is CASSPRAYNEQFF. The CDR3 bases are TGTGCCAGCAGTCCCAGGGCCTACAATGAGCAGTTCTTC.

The chain joins TRBV5-6 to TRBJ2-1; TRBD2 matches 7 bases. The J segment lost 4 bases and the V segment lost 3 bases, leaving 7 bases of the junction unmatched. There are 15 residues in the CDR3. Germline V gene data show CDR1 as SGHDT and CDR2 as YYEEEE. The CDR3 region is CASSWAGAGYNEQFF. The CDR3 DNA reads as TGTGCCAGCAGCTGGGCGGGAGCGGGTTACAATGAGCAGTTCTTC.

The chain couples TRBV5-1 to TRBJ2-2; 7 bases map to TRBD1. From germline, CDR1 is SGHRS and CDR2 YFSETQ. There are 16 residues in the CDR3. The trim removed 7 bases at V and 0 bases at J, leaving 9 bases unmatched. The chain's CDR3 is CASGRTGTANTGELFF. CDR3 sequence (DNA): TGCGCCAGCGGCAGGACCGGGACAGCGAACACCGGGGAGCTGTTTTTT.

This chain uses TRBV28 with TRBJ2-5, with a possible D match to TRBD2 (5 bases). V lost 8 bases and J 5 bases, leaving 12 bases between the germline ends. CDR3 length: 12 residues. Per the germline V gene, CDR1 is MDHEN and CDR2 is SYDVKM. The DNA for the CDR3 is TGTGCCAGCTGTAGACTAATGGAGACCCAGTACTTC. This gives the protein CASCRLMETQYF.

This chain links TRBV5-4 with TRBJ1-1, with D unclear. This CDR3 has 12 residues. CDR1 SGHNT and CDR2 YYREEE come from the germline V gene (reference sequence). V was pared by 0 bases and J by 2 bases, with 2 bases between. CDR3 amino acids: CASSLDNTEAFF. CDR3 nucleotides: TGTGCCAGCAGCTTGGACAACACTGAAGCTTTCTTT.

V is TRBV19 and J is TRBJ2-6; 8 nucleotides line up with TRBD1. The germline V gene encodes CDR1 LNHDA and CDR2 SQIVND (reference sequence). V dropped 9 bases and J dropped 2; count of bases not matched to a gene: 12. The CDR3 totals 17 residues. CDR3 DNA sequence: TGTGCCAGCCGACTCGGACAGGGCCTGGCTGGGGCCAACGTCCTGACTTTC. This gives the protein CASRLGQGLAGANVLTF.

The rearrangement joins TRBV4-1 to TRBJ1-5; a weak D match, TRBD1 (6 bases). The length of the CDR3 is 18 residues. Germline V gene lookup returns CDR1 MGHRA and CDR2 YSYEKL. Trimming took off 2 bases at V and 1 base at J, with 18 bases between the two ends. The CDR3 DNA is TGCGCCAGCAGCCAATCTACAGGACAGTCAGTCAGCAATCAGCCCCAGCATTTT. It yields the protein CASSQSTGQSVSNQPQHF.

The gene calls are TRBV28 and TRBJ2-5; a weak D match, TRBD2 (6 bases). V was shortened by 3 bases and J by 5 bases, with 10 bases between the two germline ends. Germline assignment: CDR1 MDHEN and CDR2 SYDVKM. The CDR3 consists of 13 residues. In nucleotides, the CDR3 is TGTGCCAGCAGTTTGCGGGGAGGCGAGACCCAGTACTTC. This encodes CASSLRGGETQYF.

This clone showed up just a few times. V usage is TRBV28 and J usage is TRBJ1-1, with D perhaps TRBD1 (6 bases). CDR3 size: 19 residues. The V and J ends lost 6 bases and 5 bases respectively, with 31 bases between them. Germline CDR1 is MDHEN and CDR2 is SYDVKM. The CDR3 spells CASSRGQGMGLNGGTEAFF. Here the CDR3 DNA reads TGTGCCAGCAGCCGGGGGCAGGGGATGGGTTTGAATGGAGGGACTGAAGCTTTCTTT.

The V and J genes are TRBV14 and TRBJ2-1, with 9 positions matching TRBD2. CDR1 SGHDN and CDR2 FVKESK come from the germline V gene. CDR3 size: 15 residues. The V and J ends lost 4 bases and 6 bases, in that order; junction bases with no gene match: 7. This CDR3 reads CASSPRLAGTNEQFF. The CDR3 DNA reads as TGTGCCAGCAGCCCCCGTCTAGCGGGAACCAATGAGCAGTTCTTC.

The chain couples TRBV7-6 to TRBJ2-7; D gene ambiguous. This CDR3 is 16 amino acids long. The germline gives CDR1 SGHVS, CDR2 FNYEAQ. V was cut by 3 bases and J by 2 bases, with 17 bases left in between. The chain's CDR3 is CASSLQPFGWPYEQYF. The CDR3 DNA reads TGTGCCAGCAGCTTGCAGCCCTTCGGATGGCCCTACGAGCAGTACTTC.

This clone was recorded once. V is TRBV7-6 and J is TRBJ2-1; D ambiguous. CDR1 is SGHVS, CDR2 FNYEAQ, per germline. The CDR3 has 15 amino acids. The V gene lost 4 bases and the J gene lost 6 bases, with 16 bases spanning the gap. CDR3: CASSSATGKSNEQFF. CDR3 nucleotides: TGTGCCAGCAGCTCAGCGACCGGAAAAAGCAATGAGCAGTTCTTC.

V gene TRBV27 combines with J gene TRBJ2-7; TRBD2 is a possible D gene (5 bases). Trimming shortened V by 0 bases and J by 3 bases, and 12 bases separated the two germline ends. The CDR3 spans 15 residues. The germline V gene has CDR1 MNHEY and CDR2 SMNVEV (reference sequence). The CDR3 sequence is CASSLSASRFYEQYF. Here the CDR3 DNA reads TGTGCCAGCAGTTTATCGGCTAGCCGGTTCTACGAGCAGTACTTC.

This chain's CDR3 is CASSEITVSSGANVLTF. The CDR3 DNA is TGTGCCAGCAGTGAAATTACAGTTAGCTCTGGGGCCAACGTCCTGACTTTC. V usage is TRBV2 and J usage is TRBJ2-6; D call uncertain. CDR3 length: 17 residues. Between the trimmed V and J ends, which lost 2 bases and 0 bases, there was a span of 11 bases. The germline V gene encodes CDR1 SNHLY and CDR2 FYNNEI.

The rearrangement joins TRBV15 to TRBJ2-7; no definite D call. V gave up 6 bases and J gave up 5 bases, with 8 bases separating them. This CDR3 spans 11 amino acids. Germline CDR1 LNHNV, CDR2 YYDKDF (reference sequence). The CDR3 nucleotides read TGTGCCACCAGGGATAGCAACGAGCAGTACTTC. Residues: CATRDSNEQYF.

The chain carries TRBV7-6 and TRBJ2-1, with TRBD1 identical over 10 bases. CDR1 and CDR2 (germline): SGHVS, FNYEAQ. CDR3 length: 15 amino acids. Germline trimming cut 5 bases from V and 8 bases from J; bases unmatched to any gene: 9. The DNA of the CDR3 is TGTGCCAGCAGCACCCGGGACAGGGGCTTCGATGAGCAGTTCTTC. This translates into CASSTRDRGFDEQFF. Using reference TRBV7-6 and TRBJ2-1 for the parts outside the CDR3, the full variable domain is GAGVSQSPRYKVTKRGQDVALRCDPISGHVSLYWYRQALGQGPEFLTYFNYEAQQDKSGLPNDRFSAERPEGSISTLTIQRTEQRDSAMYRCASSTRDRGFDEQFFGPGTRLTVL.

The chain recombines TRBV27 with TRBJ1-6; D call uncertain. Germline V gene sequence: CDR1 MNHEY, CDR2 SMNVEV (reference sequence). V lost 3 bases and J lost 15, with 12 bases in between. The length of the CDR3 is 12 residues. The CDR3 DNA follows: TGTGCCAGCAGTTTGACTCCCGGGGACCTCCACTTT. Residues: CASSLTPGDLHF.